This is a list of T cell receptor beta chains from one sample in a study of cytomegalovirus exposure and HLA in healthy donors. Method: immunoSEQ multiplex PCR; TCRdb's copy keeps in-frame clones and lacks some. The table shows a few hundred thousand clones, with 80% to 95% occurring only once. The sequenced sample consisted of PBMCs. These receptors all stem from a girl aged 2 to 10 in good health and CMV-seronegative. Both conserved end residues are part of each CDR3. A D gene is named only where the DNA matches it firmly. Only part of the rows carry a size: once, few, many, or a class if the clone is expanded.

abundance,v_gene,d_gene,j_gene,len,CDR3nt,CDR3aa
once,TRBV9,TRBD1,TRBJ1-3,15,TGTGCCAGCAGCGAACTACAGGGGTCCGGAAACACCATATATTTT,CASSELQGSGNTIYF
NA,TRBV21-1,NA,TRBJ1-2,15,TGTGCCAGCCTCAAAACAGGGGGCCGCCTTTATGGCTACACCTTC,CASLKTGGRLYGYTF
NA,TRBV7-2,TRBD2,TRBJ2-7,13,TGTGCCAGCAGCCGGGACTATTCCTACGAGCAGTACTTC,CASSRDYSYEQYF
NA,TRBV7-2,NA,TRBJ2-3,13,TGTGCCAGCAGCGATCGAGGCACAGATACGCAGTATTTT,CASSDRGTDTQYF
NA,TRBV10-3,TRBD2,TRBJ2-2,17,TGTGCCATCAGTGAGAGGCTAGCGGGGGTTAACACCGGGGAGCTGTTTTTT,CAISERLAGVNTGELFF
NA,TRBV15,NA,TRBJ2-5,16,TGTGCCACCAGCAGAGGGAATAGCGGTACTCAAGAGACCCAGTACTTC,CATSRGNSGTQETQYF
NA,TRBV30,TRBD2,TRBJ2-3,15,TGTGCCTGGAGTGTGTCTAGCGGAAGCACAGATACGCAGTATTTT,CAWSVSSGSTDTQYF
NA,TRBV19,NA,TRBJ2-3,16,TGTGCCAGTAGAAGCCCACACGGGGGTCCCACAGATACGCAGTATTTT,CASRSPHGGPTDTQYF
NA,TRBV18,TRBD1,TRBJ1-1,16,TGTGCCAGCTCACCTCCGAGCCAGGGGGCCAACACTGAAGCTTTCTTT,CASSPPSQGANTEAFF
NA,TRBV7-9,TRBD1,TRBJ1-4,15,TGTGCCAGCAGCTTAGTAGGGACAGGGAATGAAAAACTGTTTTTT,CASSLVGTGNEKLFF
NA,TRBV6-1,NA,TRBJ1-4,13,TGTGCCAGCAGTGAAACTAGGATCGAAAAACTGTTTTTT,CASSETRIEKLFF
NA,TRBV6-4,NA,TRBJ2-7,15,TGTGCCAGCCCGGATTGGCGGCGGGACGCCTACGAGCAGTACTTC,CASPDWRRDAYEQYF
NA,TRBV29-1,NA,TRBJ2-3,10,TGCAGCGTTAGAATAGCTACGCAGTATTTT,CSVRIATQYF
NA,TRBV5-5,TRBD1,TRBJ1-1,15,TGTGCCAGCAGCCGACAGGGCTCCTTGAACACTGAAGCTTTCTTT,CASSRQGSLNTEAFF
NA,TRBV4-1,NA,TRBJ1-4,18,TGCGCCAGCAGCGTACTAAACTGGTGGGCAGGGGCGAGTGAAAAACTGTTTTTT,CASSVLNWWAGASEKLFF
NA,TRBV28,NA,TRBJ1-5,19,TGTGCCAGCACCTCCTCTCTCAGAGTCATCACAGGTAGCAATCAGCCCCAGCATTTT,CASTSSLRVITGSNQPQHF
once,TRBV6-1,NA,TRBJ1-1,13,TGTGCCAGCAGTTCCAGACAGGTCCCTGAAGCTTTCTTT,CASSSRQVPEAFF
NA,TRBV14,TRBD1,TRBJ2-2,17,TGTGCCAGCAGCCATATAGAAGGGGGCGTCCACACCGGGGAGCTGTTTTTT,CASSHIEGGVHTGELFF
NA,TRBV19,NA,TRBJ1-1,13,TGTGCCAGTAATTATAATAAGAACACTGAAGCTTTCTTT,CASNYNKNTEAFF
NA,TRBV10-3,NA,TRBJ1-4,13,TGTGCCATCAGTGAGGGGAGGGATGAAAAACTGTTTTTT,CAISEGRDEKLFF
NA,TRBV4-1,TRBD2,TRBJ2-1,15,TGCGCCAGCAGCCCCCAGAGCGGGGGAACCAATGAGCAGTTCTTC,CASSPQSGGTNEQFF
NA,TRBV5-1,TRBD1,TRBJ1-1,13,TGCGCCAGCAGCTTGGACAGGGGACCTGAAGCTTTCTTT,CASSLDRGPEAFF
few,TRBV2,NA,TRBJ2-2,15,TGTGCCAGCAGTGAAGACAGGGGGGGCACCGGGGAGCTGTTTTTT,CASSEDRGGTGELFF
few,TRBV7-3,NA,TRBJ1-6,15,TGTGCCAGCAGCTTAACTTCAGGCCGAGGGTCACCCCTCCACTTT,CASSLTSGRGSPLHF
once,TRBV30,TRBD2,TRBJ2-1,14,TGTGCCTGGAGTGTCGCTGCGGGAGGTACTGAGCAGTTCTTC,CAWSVAAGGTEQFF
NA,TRBV9,TRBD2,TRBJ2-3,17,TGTGCCAGCAGCGTAGAGTTTAGCGGGGTGGGTCCAGATACGCAGTATTTT,CASSVEFSGVGPDTQYF
NA,TRBV6-4,TRBD1,TRBJ1-1,14,TGTGCCAGCACTCCGGACAGGGGTAGCACTGAAGCTTTCTTT,CASTPDRGSTEAFF
NA,TRBV19,NA,TRBJ2-5,13,TGTGCCAGTTCTCGGGCGGGCGTAGAGACCCAGTACTTC,CASSRAGVETQYF
NA,TRBV19,NA,TRBJ1-1,13,TGTGCCAGTAGTAGCACAGGGAACACTGAAGCTTTCTTT,CASSSTGNTEAFF
NA,TRBV27,TRBD1,TRBJ1-2,14,TGTGCCAGCAGTTCGACAGGGGGCGGCTATGGCTACACCTTC,CASSSTGGGYGYTF
NA,TRBV28,TRBD2,TRBJ2-1,16,TGTGCCAGCAGCCCTGGGGCGGGGGGGCTTAATAATGAGCAGTTCTTC,CASSPGAGGLNNEQFF
NA,TRBV11-3,TRBD1,TRBJ2-1,15,TGTGCCAGCAGCTTACGGACAGGGAACTACAATGAGCAGTTCTTC,CASSLRTGNYNEQFF
NA,TRBV6-1,NA,TRBJ2-1,11,TGTGCCAGCATCAGGGGTAATGAGCAGTTCTTC,CASIRGNEQFF
NA,TRBV6-5,NA,TRBJ1-5,13,TGTGCCAGCAGGGCGGGTAGCAATCAGCCCCAGCATTTT,CASRAGSNQPQHF
NA,TRBV13,NA,TRBJ1-2,12,TGTGCCAGCAAAGGAGGGGTTCATGGCTACACCTTC,CASKGGVHGYTF
NA,TRBV12-5,NA,TRBJ2-5,11,TGTGCTAGTGCGGGAGATTCTCGGCAGTACTTC,CASAGDSRQYF
NA,TRBV30,TRBD1,TRBJ1-6,13,TGTGCCTGGAGTGGGACAGGTAATTCACCCCTCCACTTT,CAWSGTGNSPLHF
NA,TRBV7-8,NA,TRBJ2-7,14,TGTGCCAGCAGCCCAATGCAGGCAGCCTACGAGCAGTACTTC,CASSPMQAAYEQYF
NA,TRBV6-5,NA,TRBJ1-5,13,TGTGCCAGCAGTTACTCGGGTAGCCAGCCCCAGCATTTT,CASSYSGSQPQHF
NA,TRBV6-5,TRBD1,TRBJ1-1,14,TGTGCCAGCAGGATACAGGGGATGAACACTGAAGCTTTCTTT,CASRIQGMNTEAFF
NA,TRBV14,TRBD1,TRBJ1-5,14,TGTGCCAGCAGCCGGACAGGGCCGAATCAGCCCCAGCATTTT,CASSRTGPNQPQHF
NA,TRBV6-5,TRBD1,TRBJ1-6,16,TGTGCCAGCAGTTTAACGGGACAGCTATTAAATTCACCCCTCCACTTT,CASSLTGQLLNSPLHF
NA,TRBV28,NA,TRBJ1-2,14,TGTGCCAGCACAACGGCCGACAGGAGGTATGGCTACACCTTC,CASTTADRRYGYTF
NA,TRBV6-5,NA,TRBJ1-3,14,TGTGCCAGCAGTTCGGACTCGAGGGGAAACACCATATATTTT,CASSSDSRGNTIYF